This TCR beta chain emerged from a study of cytomegalovirus exposure and HLA in healthy donors (dated by TCRdb to the late 2010s). In terms of the full investigation: A later analysis indicated that the roughly 120 validation repertoires were generated on the platform also employed for the approximately 700 repertoires of the first cohort. In addition to the first cohort of around 670 subjects, a separate validation cohort of 120 different subjects was used. The study was designed to test whether signatures of past pathogen exposure could be identified by cataloging public T cell receptors. To predict cytomegalovirus infection status, the study combined high-throughput TCR immunosequencing, statistical association of individual TCRs with disease status, and machine learning. Results the study describes overall, beyond this receptor: While some public TCRs were present in many individuals, most TCR sequences turned up only very rarely across donors. In vitro tests confirmed that three of the cytomegalovirus-associated TCR beta chains recognize cytomegalovirus antigens. A later analysis had no HLA typing for the validation cohort, so co-occurrence there was scored across all 110 or so repertoires. In a later analysis, TCRs clustered in the first cohort were found to also tend to co-occur in the roughly 120 validation repertoires, with 94% of cluster scores above 0. A total of about 180 TCR beta chains were listed by the study as associated with cytomegalovirus. The authors suggested that the approach could potentially be extended to other disease states and immunological phenotypes. In both the original and validation cohorts, the classifier was reported to diagnose cytomegalovirus status with high specificity and sensitivity.

The donors were included in the validation cohort of some 120 subjects, a group kept apart from the approximately 650-subject first cohort. The library was built by means of the immunoSEQ multiplex PCR assay. The study's processing was this. A statistical classification framework was built to diagnose cytomegalovirus status from the catalog of TCR beta chain sequences. This immuneACCESS table, as held by TCRdb, lists in-frame sequences with V and J called but not all clones. Of the missing ones, under half trace to an unresolved V gene in checked studies; the others have no known cause. That table supplies the V and J calls and clone size; D and trimming were determined from the DNA. The sample table shows 95,000 to 150,000 clones, and about nine tenths are seen once. The top ten clonotypes cover about 2% of the sample. Concerning this clone itself: What antigen it recognizes has not been identified. No quality values exist for individual bases; no much larger clone is one base distant.

The germline V gene provides CDR1 MNHNS and CDR2 SASEGT. Taken from cysteine to phenylalanine, the CDR3 has 14 residues. The sequence is cut down to CDR3 DNA, 42 bases in frame from base 1. Trimming removed 5 bases from V and 4 bases from J; the gene matches leave 5 bases unexplained. The V and J genes are TRBV6-1 and TRBJ2-1; the junction holds 7 bases that match TRBD1. The clonotype originates from a woman aged 18-29 years in good health and CMV-seronegative. Sequences were obtained from PBMCs. The CDR3 region has the sequence CASSLLGQYNEQFF. The DNA reads as follows: TGTGCCAGCAGTCTATTGGGACAGTACAATGAGCAGTTCTTC.